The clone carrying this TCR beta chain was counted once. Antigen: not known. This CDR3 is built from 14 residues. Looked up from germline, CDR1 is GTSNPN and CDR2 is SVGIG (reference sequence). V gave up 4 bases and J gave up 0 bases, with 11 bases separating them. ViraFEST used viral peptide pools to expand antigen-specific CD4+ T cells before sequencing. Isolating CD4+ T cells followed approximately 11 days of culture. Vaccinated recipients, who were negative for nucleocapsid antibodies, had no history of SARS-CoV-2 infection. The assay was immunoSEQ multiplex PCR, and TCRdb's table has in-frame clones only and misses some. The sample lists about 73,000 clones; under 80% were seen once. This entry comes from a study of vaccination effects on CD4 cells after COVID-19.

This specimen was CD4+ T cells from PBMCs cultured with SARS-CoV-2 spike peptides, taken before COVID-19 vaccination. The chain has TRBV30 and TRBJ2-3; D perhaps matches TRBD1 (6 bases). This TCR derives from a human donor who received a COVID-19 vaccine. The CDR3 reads CAWTAGVSTDTQYF. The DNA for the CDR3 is TGTGCCTGGACAGCAGGGGTCAGCACAGATACGCAGTATTTT.